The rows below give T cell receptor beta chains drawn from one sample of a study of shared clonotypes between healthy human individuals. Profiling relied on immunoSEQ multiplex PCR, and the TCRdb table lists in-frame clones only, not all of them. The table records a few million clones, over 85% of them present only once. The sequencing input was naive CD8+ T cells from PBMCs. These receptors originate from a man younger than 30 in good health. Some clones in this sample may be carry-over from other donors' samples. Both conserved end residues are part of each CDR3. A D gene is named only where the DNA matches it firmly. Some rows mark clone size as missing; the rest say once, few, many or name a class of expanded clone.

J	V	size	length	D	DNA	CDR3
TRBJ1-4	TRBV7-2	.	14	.	TGTGCCAGCAGCGCGGTAGGGCCTAATGAAAAACTGTTTTTT	CASSAVGPNEKLFF
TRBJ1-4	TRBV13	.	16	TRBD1	TGTGCCAGCAGCCTCATGATGACAGGGAGCAATGAAAAACTGTTTTTT	CASSLMMTGSNEKLFF
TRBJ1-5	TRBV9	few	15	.	TGTGCCAGCAGCCCAGGATCGGGAGGCAATCAGCCCCAGCATTTT	CASSPGSGGNQPQHF
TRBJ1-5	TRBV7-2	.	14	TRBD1	TGTGCCAGCAGCATAAGGGACAGGGATCAGCCCCAGCATTTT	CASSIRDRDQPQHF
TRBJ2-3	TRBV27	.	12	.	TGTGCCAGCAGTTTTACCATAGGCCCGCAGTATTTT	CASSFTIGPQYF
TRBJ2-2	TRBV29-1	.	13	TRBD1	TGCAGCGCCTCGACAGGGAATGCCGGGGAGCTGTTTTTT	CSASTGNAGELFF
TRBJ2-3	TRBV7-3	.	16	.	TGTGCCAGCAGCTTGGGTATCGGCCAGATAACAGATACGCAGTATTTT	CASSLGIGQITDTQYF
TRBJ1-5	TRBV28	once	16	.	TGTGCCAGCAGTTTAAGGGCGGTGGATCGGGGTCAGCCCCAGCATTTT	CASSLRAVDRGQPQHF
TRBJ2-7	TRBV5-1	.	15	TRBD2	TGCGCCAGCAGCGGCGGACTAGCGGGAGTCGGCGAGCAGTACTTC	CASSGGLAGVGEQYF
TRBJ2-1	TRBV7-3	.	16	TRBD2	TGTGCCAGCAGCTTATTCGGGACTAGTTCCTACAATGAGCAGTTCTTC	CASSLFGTSSYNEQFF
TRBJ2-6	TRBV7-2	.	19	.	TGTGCCAGCAGCCTAACGAAGACCGCGCCGCACTCTGGGGCCAACGTCCTGACTTTC	CASSLTKTAPHSGANVLTF
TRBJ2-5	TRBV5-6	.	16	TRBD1	TGTGCCAGCAGCTTGGAGGACAGGGGCTACCAAGAGACCCAGTACTTC	CASSLEDRGYQETQYF
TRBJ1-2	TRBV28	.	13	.	TGTGCCAGCACTCACCCGGAGGCATATCTAACCACCTTC	CASTHPEAYLTTF
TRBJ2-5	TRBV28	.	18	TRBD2	TGTGCCAGCAGTACCAGGTTGGCTAGCGGGAGGGTCCAAGAGACCCAGTACTTC	CASSTRLASGRVQETQYF
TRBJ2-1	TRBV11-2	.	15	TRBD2	TGTGCCAGCAGCTTGGGACTAGCGGCCAGCAATGAGCAGTTCTTC	CASSLGLAASNEQFF
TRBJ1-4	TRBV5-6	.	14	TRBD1	TGTGCCAGCAGCTTCCAGGGGGCGGTTGAAAAACTGTTTTTT	CASSFQGAVEKLFF
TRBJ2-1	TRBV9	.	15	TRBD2	TGTGCCAGCAGCGTAGCAGCGGGAAGTTGGAATGAGCAGTTCTTC	CASSVAAGSWNEQFF
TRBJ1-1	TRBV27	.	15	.	TGTGCCAGCAGTGCCCGTGAGGGAACGAACACTGAAGCTTTCTTT	CASSAREGTNTEAFF
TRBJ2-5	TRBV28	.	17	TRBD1	TGTGCCAGCAGTGGGACAGGGGAGGGAGTTGACCTAGAGACCCAGTACTTC	CASSGTGEGVDLETQYF
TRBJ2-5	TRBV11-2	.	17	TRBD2	TGTGCCAGCAGCTTAGGGCCCTCTGCGGGGGGACGGGAGACCCAGTACTTC	CASSLGPSAGGRETQYF
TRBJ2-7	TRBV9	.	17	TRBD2	TGTGCCAGCAGCGCCGATGCGGGACTAGCGGGAGGGAGGGAGCAGTACTTC	CASSADAGLAGGREQYF
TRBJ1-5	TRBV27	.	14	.	TGTGCCAGCAGCCGGGACATTCTCAATCAGCCCCAGCATTTT	CASSRDILNQPQHF
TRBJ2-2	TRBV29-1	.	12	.	TGCAGCGGCTTAGGGTCGGCCGGGGAGCTGTTTTTT	CSGLGSAGELFF
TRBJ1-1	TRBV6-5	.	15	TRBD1	TGTGCCAGCAGTTACTCATTTCAGGGGGGCACTGAAGCTTTCTTT	CASSYSFQGGTEAFF
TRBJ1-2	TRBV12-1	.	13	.	TGTGCCAGCCCAGGGGGGCCAAGCTGGGGCTACACCTTC	CASPGGPSWGYTF
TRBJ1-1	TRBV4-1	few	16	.	TGCGCCAGCAGCCAATGGAGTATCGGAGCGAACACTGAAGCTTTCTTT	CASSQWSIGANTEAFF
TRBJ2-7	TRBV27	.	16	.	TGTGCCAGCAGCCTACTGCCGGGCCAAACTGGCTACGAGCAGTACTTC	CASSLLPGQTGYEQYF
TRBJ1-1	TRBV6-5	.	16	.	TGTGCCAGCAGTTACTATACAGCTTCAGTGAACACTGAAGCTTTCTTT	CASSYYTASVNTEAFF
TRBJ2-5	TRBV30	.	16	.	TGTGCCTGGAGTGTATCATCGTACAGCCTGCAAGAGACCCAGTACTTC	CAWSVSSYSLQETQYF
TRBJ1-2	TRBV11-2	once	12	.	TGTGCCAGCAGCTTAGGACTAGGTAGCTACACCTTC	CASSLGLGSYTF
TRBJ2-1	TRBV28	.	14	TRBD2	TGTGCCAGCAACCTACTAGCGGGGTACAATGAGCAGTTCTTC	CASNLLAGYNEQFF
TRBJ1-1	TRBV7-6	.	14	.	TGTGCCAGCAGCCCCCCGGGGGGGAACACTGAAGCTTTCTTT	CASSPPGGNTEAFF
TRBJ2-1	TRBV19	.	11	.	TGTGCCAGTGGACATCCAAATGAGCAGTTCTTC	CASGHPNEQFF
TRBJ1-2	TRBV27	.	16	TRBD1	TGTGCCAGCAGTTTACTCCCCGGACAGGGGTTAGGTGGCTACACCTTC	CASSLLPGQGLGGYTF
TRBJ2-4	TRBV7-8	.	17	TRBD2	TGTGCCAGCAGCTTGGGACTAGCGGGAGTAGGGGGAAACATTCAGTACTTC	CASSLGLAGVGGNIQYF
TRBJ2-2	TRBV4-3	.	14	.	TGCGCCAGCAGCCAAGGGTCGGGAGACGGGGAGCTGTTTTTT	CASSQGSGDGELFF
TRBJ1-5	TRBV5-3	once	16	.	TGTGCCAGAAGCGCGGCCGTCCAGTTCCACAATCAGCCCCAGCATTTT	CARSAAVQFHNQPQHF
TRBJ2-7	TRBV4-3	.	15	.	TGCGCCAGCAGCCAAGATCAGGATACCTTTTACGAGCAGTACTTC	CASSQDQDTFYEQYF
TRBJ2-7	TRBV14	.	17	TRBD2	TGTGCCAGCAGCCCACGAACCGAGCGGGAATTCTCCTACGAGCAGTACTTC	CASSPRTEREFSYEQYF
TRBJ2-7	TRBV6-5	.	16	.	TGTGCCAGCAGTTACTCAGACAGATTGAGCTCCTACGAGCAGTACTTC	CASSYSDRLSSYEQYF
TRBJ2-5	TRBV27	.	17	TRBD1	TGTGCCAGCAGTTTATCGCGGCAGGGGGAGCCCCAAGAGACCCAGTACTTC	CASSLSRQGEPQETQYF
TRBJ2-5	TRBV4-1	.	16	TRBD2	TGCGCCAGCAGCCAACCGACTAGCGGCTCCCAAGAGACCCAGTACTTC	CASSQPTSGSQETQYF
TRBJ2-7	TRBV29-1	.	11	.	TGCAGCGTTGAATGGGGCAGGGAGCAGTACTTC	CSVEWGREQYF
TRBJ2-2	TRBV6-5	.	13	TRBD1	TGTGCCAGCAGGAACAGGGGGACCGGGGAGCTGTTTTTT	CASRNRGTGELFF
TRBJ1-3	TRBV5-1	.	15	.	TGCGCCAGCAGCTCGTATCGGGGCGCAGGAAACACCATATATTTT	CASSSYRGAGNTIYF
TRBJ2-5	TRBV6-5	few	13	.	TGTGCCAGCACCCCATGGGGGCAAGAGACCCAGTACTTC	CASTPWGQETQYF
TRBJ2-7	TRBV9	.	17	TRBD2	TGTGCCAGCAGCGTAGGGCTAGCGGGAGAAGGGAGCAACGAGCAGTACTTC	CASSVGLAGEGSNEQYF
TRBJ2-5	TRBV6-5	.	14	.	TGTGCCAGCTCCCGGACGGCGGAACAAGAGACCCAGTACTTC	CASSRTAEQETQYF
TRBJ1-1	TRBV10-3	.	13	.	TGTGCCATCAGTGCTCAGGGGAACACTGAAGCTTTCTTT	CAISAQGNTEAFF
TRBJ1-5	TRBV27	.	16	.	TGTGCCAGCAGTTCATCCAACGGACGGCTCAATCAGCCCCAGCATTTT	CASSSSNGRLNQPQHF
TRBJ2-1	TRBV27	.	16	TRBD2	TGTGCCAGCAGTCCCCTTGGGACTAGCGGGACGAGTGAGCAGTTCTTC	CASSPLGTSGTSEQFF
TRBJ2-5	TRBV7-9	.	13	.	TGTGCCAGCAGCTTATCGAGGTGGGAGACCCAGTACTTC	CASSLSRWETQYF
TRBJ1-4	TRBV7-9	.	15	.	TGTGCCAGCAGCCGGGCGACAGGAGGAAATGAAAAACTGTTTTTT	CASSRATGGNEKLFF